This is a list of T cell receptor beta chains from one sample in a study of identical twins. Each CDR3 protein gets one entry after TCRdb re-called the 5' RACE reads with MiXCR. The table lists roughly 700,000 distinct CDR3 sequences, more than 6.5% of them singletons. The sample was also linked to a second study, of yellow fever vaccine responses in identical twins.

What was sequenced was PBMCs. All receptors derive from a woman in her late teens or twenties in good health. Each CDR3 is given with its conserved first and last residue. The order of the fields is clone size, V gene, J gene, D gene, CDR3 DNA, CDR3 protein. D genes are given only for firm matches. Some rows mark clone size as missing; the rest say once, few, many or name a class of expanded clone.

>NA|TRBV7-9|TRBJ2-7|NA
TGTGCCAGCAGCTCTCCGGACAAATTAAGCTCCTACGAGCAGTACTTC
CASSSPDKLSSYEQYF
>few|TRBV29-1|TRBJ1-2|NA
TGCAGCGTTGGGATCCTGACTAACTATGGCTACACCTTC
CSVGILTNYGYTF
>NA|TRBV6-1|TRBJ1-5|NA
TGTGCCAGCAGGCTCGGGATGTATAGCAATCAGCCCCAGCATTTT
CASRLGMYSNQPQHF
>NA|TRBV5-1|TRBJ2-3|TRBD1
TGCGCCAGCAGCCAGGACAGGCTCCCAGATACGCAGTATTTT
CASSQDRLPDTQYF
>few|TRBV27|TRBJ1-4|TRBD1
TGTGCCAGCAGTTCCTATGAGGGGGCGAGTGAAAAACTGTTTTTT
CASSSYEGASEKLFF
>NA|TRBV19|TRBJ2-5|NA
TGTGCCAGTAGTACCAACGGGGCCGGCCAAGAGACCCAGTACTTC
CASSTNGAGQETQYF
>many|TRBV20-1|TRBJ2-2|NA
TGCAGTGCTATATCAGGGAGGAACACCGGGGAGCTGTTTTTT
CSAISGRNTGELFF
>NA|TRBV3-1|TRBJ2-6|NA
TGTGCCAGCAGCCAAGACGATCTTGGGGCTGGGGCCAACGTCCTGACTTTC
CASSQDDLGAGANVLTF
>NA|TRBV18|TRBJ2-7|TRBD1
TGTGCCAGCTCACCCCTCGACAGGGCGAAGTTAAAAGCTCCCTACGAGCAGTACTTC
CASSPLDRAKLKAPYEQYF
>NA|TRBV21-1|TRBJ2-5|NA
TGTGCCAGCAGCAAAGGGGTCGGCAGAGCGGAGACCCAGTACTTC
CASSKGVGRAETQYF
>NA|TRBV28|TRBJ1-1|NA
TGTGCCAGCAGTAACCGGAGGACTGAAGCTTTCTTT
CASSNRRTEAFF
>many|TRBV29-1|TRBJ2-2|NA
TGCAGCGTCGGATTCGGAATCACCGGGGAGCTGTTTTTT
CSVGFGITGELFF
>once|TRBV9|TRBJ2-3|TRBD2
TGTGCCAGCAGCGTAGTGGCGGGGGGCCCCCAAGATACGCAGTATTTT
CASSVVAGGPQDTQYF
>NA|TRBV10-3|TRBJ1-1|TRBD1
TGTGCCATCAGCGCACAGGGGGAATCCACTGAAGCTTTCTTT
CAISAQGESTEAFF
>NA|TRBV20-1|TRBJ2-1|TRBD2
TGCAGTGCTAGAGTAGCGGGAGCGTGGGATGAGCAGTTCTTC
CSARVAGAWDEQFF
>many|TRBV6-1|TRBJ2-7|TRBD1
TGTGCCAGCAGGATGGAAACGGGACAGGGCTACGAGCAGTACTTC
CASRMETGQGYEQYF
>few|TRBV14|TRBJ1-6|NA
TGTGCCAGCAGTTATGACGGCATTAATTCACCCCTCCACTTT
CASSYDGINSPLHF
>many|TRBV5-1|TRBJ2-1|NA
TGCGCCAGCGGAGCCTACAATGAGCAGTTCTTC
CASGAYNEQFF
>NA|TRBV12-3/TRBV12-4|TRBJ2-5|TRBD1
TGTGCCAGCAGTTTACCACAGGGGGCGTGGGAGACCCAGTACTTC
CASSLPQGAWETQYF
>many|TRBV5-6|TRBJ2-7|NA
TGTGCCAGCAGCTTGGTAGGGGAATCAGTCAACGAGCAGTACTTC
CASSLVGESVNEQYF
>NA|TRBV29-1|TRBJ2-5|NA
TGCAGCGGACTCTCCAGGGAGACCCAGTACTTC
CSGLSRETQYF
>few|TRBV29-1|TRBJ1-4|NA
TGCAGCGCCAGGGACGGAATAAATGAAAAACTGTTTTTT
CSARDGINEKLFF
>few|TRBV18|TRBJ2-1|NA
TGTGCCAGCTCACTACAATGGGACGCCGAGCAGTTCTTC
CASSLQWDAEQFF
>many|TRBV28|TRBJ2-4|TRBD1
TGTGCCAGCAGCTTTTCCCTGACAGGGATTGGAGCCAAAAACATTCAGTACTTC
CASSFSLTGIGAKNIQYF
>NA|TRBV18|TRBJ2-7|NA
TGTGCCAGCTCACCGCAGATAAGGGGTGAACAGTACTTC
CASSPQIRGEQYF
>many|TRBV7-6|TRBJ2-3|TRBD2
TGTGCCAGCAGCTCCAAAGCGGGGCTAGTAGATACGCAGTATTTT
CASSSKAGLVDTQYF
>NA|TRBV18|TRBJ2-7|NA
TGTGCCAGCTCATCTTCGGACGGGTACGAGCAGTACTTC
CASSSSDGYEQYF
>many|TRBV7-2|TRBJ2-7|TRBD2
TGTGCCAGCAGCACCCAAGGGACTATGGTAATAGAGCAGTACTTC
CASSTQGTMVIEQYF
>NA|TRBV21-1|TRBJ2-5|NA
TGTGCCAGCAGGGGGACCCCCGGAGCGGAGACCCAGTACTTC
CASRGTPGAETQYF
>NA|TRBV12-3/TRBV12-4|TRBJ2-7|NA
TGTGCCAGCAGTCCTTTGGGCTTTTCCTACGAGCAGTACTTC
CASSPLGFSYEQYF
>many|TRBV12-3/TRBV12-4|TRBJ1-1|NA
TGTGCCAGCAGCTCCAAGGCTGAAGCTTTCTTT
CASSSKAEAFF
>NA|TRBV29-1|TRBJ2-3|TRBD2
TGCAGCGTCTTAGGGGCTAGCGGGGTGCTTGCAGATACGCAGTATTTT
CSVLGASGVLADTQYF
>NA|TRBV20-1|TRBJ2-3|TRBD2
TGCAGTGCTAGATCCCCGGGGGGTCGCGGGGGGAGCACAGATACGCAGTATTTT
CSARSPGGRGGSTDTQYF
>many|TRBV7-9|TRBJ2-1|NA
TGTGCCAGCAGCCAGGACTTTTCCTACAATGAGCAGTTCTTC
CASSQDFSYNEQFF
>few|TRBV12-3/TRBV12-4|TRBJ2-1|TRBD2
TGTGCCAGCAGTACACGACTAGCGGGGGAATACAATGAGCAGTTCTTC
CASSTRLAGEYNEQFF
>few|TRBV6-2/TRBV6-3|TRBJ2-7|NA
TGTGCCAGCAGTAGACCCGGGACGAGCTACGAGCAGTACTTC
CASSRPGTSYEQYF
>few|TRBV6-1|TRBJ2-4|TRBD1
TGTGCCAGCAGTGATGGGGACAGTAAAAACATTCAGTACTTC
CASSDGDSKNIQYF
>NA|TRBV29-1|TRBJ2-1|NA
TGCAGCGTTGGGCAGGTTCTCGACAATGAGCAGTTCTTC
CSVGQVLDNEQFF